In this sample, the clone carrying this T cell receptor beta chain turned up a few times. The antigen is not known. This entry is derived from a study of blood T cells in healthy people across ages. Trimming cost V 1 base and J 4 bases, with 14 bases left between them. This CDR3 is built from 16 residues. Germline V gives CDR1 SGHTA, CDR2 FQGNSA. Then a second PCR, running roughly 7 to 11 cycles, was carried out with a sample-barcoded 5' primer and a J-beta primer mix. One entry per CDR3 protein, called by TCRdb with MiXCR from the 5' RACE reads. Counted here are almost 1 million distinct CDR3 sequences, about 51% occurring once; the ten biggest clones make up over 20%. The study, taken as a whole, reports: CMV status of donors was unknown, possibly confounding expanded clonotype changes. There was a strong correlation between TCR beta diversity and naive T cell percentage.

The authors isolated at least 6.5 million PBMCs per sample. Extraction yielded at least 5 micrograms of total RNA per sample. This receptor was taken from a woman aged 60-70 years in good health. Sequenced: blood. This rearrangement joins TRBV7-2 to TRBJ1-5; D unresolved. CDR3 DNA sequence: TGTGCCAGCAGCTTAGTGGCAGGAGTGGGGAATCAGCCCCAGCATTTT. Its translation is CASSLVAGVGNQPQHF.